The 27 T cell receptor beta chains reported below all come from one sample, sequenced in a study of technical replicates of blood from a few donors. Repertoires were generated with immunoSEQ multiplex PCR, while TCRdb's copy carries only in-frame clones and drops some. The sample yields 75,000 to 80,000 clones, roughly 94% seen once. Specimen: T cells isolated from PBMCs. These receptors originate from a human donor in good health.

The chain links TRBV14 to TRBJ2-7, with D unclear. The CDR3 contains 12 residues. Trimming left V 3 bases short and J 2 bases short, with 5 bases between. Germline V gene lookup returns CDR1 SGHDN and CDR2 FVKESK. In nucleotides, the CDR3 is TGTGCCAGCAGCCAGTACACCTACGAGCAGTACTTC. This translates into CASSQYTYEQYF.

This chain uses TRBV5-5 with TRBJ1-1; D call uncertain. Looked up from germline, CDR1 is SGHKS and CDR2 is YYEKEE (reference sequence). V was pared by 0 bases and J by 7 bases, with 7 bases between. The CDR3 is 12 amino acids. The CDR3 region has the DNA TGTGCCAGCAGCTTGGGGGCATATGAAGCTTTCTTT. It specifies CASSLGAYEAFF.

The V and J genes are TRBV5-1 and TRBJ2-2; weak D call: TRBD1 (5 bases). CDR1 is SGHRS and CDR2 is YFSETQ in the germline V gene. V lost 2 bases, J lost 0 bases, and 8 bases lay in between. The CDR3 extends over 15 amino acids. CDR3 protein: CASSFTGSNTGELFF. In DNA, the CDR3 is TGCGCCAGCAGCTTTACAGGATCGAACACCGGGGAGCTGTTTTTT.

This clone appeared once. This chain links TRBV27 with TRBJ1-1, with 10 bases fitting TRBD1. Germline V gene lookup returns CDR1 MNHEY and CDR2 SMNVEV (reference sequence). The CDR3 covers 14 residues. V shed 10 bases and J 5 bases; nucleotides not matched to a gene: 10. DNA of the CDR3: TGTGCCAACCTCCGGGACAGGGGATGTACTGAAGCTTTCTTT. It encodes CANLRDRGCTEAFF.

CDR3 protein: CSVLPTDTGELFF. In DNA, the CDR3 is TGCAGCGTCCTACCGACAGACACCGGGGAGCTGTTTTTT. This rearrangement joins TRBV29-1 to TRBJ2-2, with a possible D match to TRBD1 (5 bases). CDR3 length: 13 residues. V lost 6 bases and J 3 bases, leaving 11 bases between the germline ends. Looked up from germline, CDR1 is SQVTM and CDR2 is ANQGSEA.

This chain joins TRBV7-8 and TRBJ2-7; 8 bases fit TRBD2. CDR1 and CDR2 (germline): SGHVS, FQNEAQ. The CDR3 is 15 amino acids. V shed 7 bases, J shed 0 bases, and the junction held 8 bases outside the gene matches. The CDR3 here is CASTLLSGASYEQYF. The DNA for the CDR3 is TGTGCCAGCACCCTCCTTAGCGGGGCCTCCTACGAGCAGTACTTC.

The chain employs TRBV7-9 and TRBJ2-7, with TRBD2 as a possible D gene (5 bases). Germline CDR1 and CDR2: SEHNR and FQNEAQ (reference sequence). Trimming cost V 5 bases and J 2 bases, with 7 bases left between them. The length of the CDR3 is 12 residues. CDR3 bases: TGTGCCAGCAGCCACGGGGCCTACGAGCAGTACTTC. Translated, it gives CASSHGAYEQYF.

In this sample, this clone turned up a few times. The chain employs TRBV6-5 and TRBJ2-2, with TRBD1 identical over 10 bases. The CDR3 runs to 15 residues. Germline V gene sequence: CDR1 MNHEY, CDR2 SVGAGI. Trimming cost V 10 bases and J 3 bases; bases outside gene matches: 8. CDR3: CATTGTGEDTGELFF. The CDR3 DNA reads TGTGCCACTACCGGGACAGGGGAGGACACCGGGGAGCTGTTTTTT.

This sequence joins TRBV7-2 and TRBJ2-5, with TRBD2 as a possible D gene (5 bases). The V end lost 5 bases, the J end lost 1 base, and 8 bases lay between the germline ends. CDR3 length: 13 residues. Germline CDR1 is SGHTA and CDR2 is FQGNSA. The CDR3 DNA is TGTGCCAGCAGCAGGACTGTCCAAGAGACCCAGTACTTC. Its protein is CASSRTVQETQYF.

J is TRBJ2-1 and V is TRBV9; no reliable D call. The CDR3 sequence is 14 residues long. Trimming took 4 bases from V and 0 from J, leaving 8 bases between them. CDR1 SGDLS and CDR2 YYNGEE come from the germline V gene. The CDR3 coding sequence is TGTGCCAGCAGCCCACGGAGCTCCTACAATGAGCAGTTCTTC. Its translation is CASSPRSSYNEQFF.

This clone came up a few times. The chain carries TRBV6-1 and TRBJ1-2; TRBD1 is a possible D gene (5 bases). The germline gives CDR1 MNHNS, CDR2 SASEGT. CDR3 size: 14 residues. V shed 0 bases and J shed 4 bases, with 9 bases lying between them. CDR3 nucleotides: TGTGCCAGCAGTGAAGCCAGGGAGGCCTATGGCTACACCTTC. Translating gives CASSEAREAYGYTF.

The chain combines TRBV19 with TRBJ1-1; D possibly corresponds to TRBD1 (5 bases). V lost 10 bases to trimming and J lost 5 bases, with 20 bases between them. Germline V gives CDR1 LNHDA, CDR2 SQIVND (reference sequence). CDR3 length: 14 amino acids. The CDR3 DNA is TGTGCCACCCTCTCGGGAGGGGCGAGGACTGAAGCTTTCTTT. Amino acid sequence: CATLSGGARTEAFF.

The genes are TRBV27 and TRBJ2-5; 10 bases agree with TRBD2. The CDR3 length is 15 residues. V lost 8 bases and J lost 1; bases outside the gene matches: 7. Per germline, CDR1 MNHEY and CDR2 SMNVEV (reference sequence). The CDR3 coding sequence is TGTGCCAGCGGCTTAGGGACTAGCGTCCAAGAGACCCAGTACTTC. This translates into CASGLGTSVQETQYF.

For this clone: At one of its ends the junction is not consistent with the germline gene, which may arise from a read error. The CDR3 loop reads CASSLASRYEQYF. The DNA of the CDR3 is TGTGCTAGCAGCTTGGCTAGCAGATACGAGCAGTACTTC. J is TRBJ2-7 and V is TRBV7-7; a weak D match, TRBD2 (5 bases). Germline V gives CDR1 SSHAT, CDR2 FNYEAQ (reference sequence). This CDR3 spans 13 amino acids.

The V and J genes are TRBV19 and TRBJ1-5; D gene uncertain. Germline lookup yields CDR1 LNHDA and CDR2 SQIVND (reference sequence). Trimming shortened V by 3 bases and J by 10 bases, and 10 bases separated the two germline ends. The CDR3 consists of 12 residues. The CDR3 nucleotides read TGTGCCAGTAGTATCCCAGGATTACCCCAGCATTTT. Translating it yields CASSIPGLPQHF.

The CDR3 DNA reads TGCGCCAGCAGTGAAAATTGGACATTCTATGGCTACACCTTC. Translated: CASSENWTFYGYTF. V usage is TRBV10-1 and J usage is TRBJ1-2, with a weak D call TRBD1 (5 bases). The germline V gene encodes CDR1 WNHNN and CDR2 SYGVQD (reference sequence). Trimming took off 3 bases at V and 4 bases at J, with 12 bases between the two ends. There are 14 residues in the CDR3.

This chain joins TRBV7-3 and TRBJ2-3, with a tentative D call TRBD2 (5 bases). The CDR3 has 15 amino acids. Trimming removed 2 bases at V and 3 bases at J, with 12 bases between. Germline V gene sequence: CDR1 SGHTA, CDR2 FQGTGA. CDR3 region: CASSLSGYITDTQYF. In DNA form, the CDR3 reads TGTGCCAGCAGCTTATCGGGGTATATAACAGATACGCAGTATTTT.

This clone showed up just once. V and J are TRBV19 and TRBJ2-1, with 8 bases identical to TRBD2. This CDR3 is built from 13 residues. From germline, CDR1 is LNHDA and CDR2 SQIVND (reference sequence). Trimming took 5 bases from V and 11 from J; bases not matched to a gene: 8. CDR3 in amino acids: CASSPLAGRQQFF. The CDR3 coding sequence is TGTGCCAGTAGTCCCTTAGCGGGAAGGCAGCAGTTCTTC.

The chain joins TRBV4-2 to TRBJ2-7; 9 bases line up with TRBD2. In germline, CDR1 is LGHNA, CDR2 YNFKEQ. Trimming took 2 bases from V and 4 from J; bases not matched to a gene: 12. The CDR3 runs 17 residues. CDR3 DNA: TGTGCCAGCAGCCAACCTTTCGGCGGGAGGGGGGATTACGAGCAGTACTTC. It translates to CASSQPFGGRGDYEQYF.

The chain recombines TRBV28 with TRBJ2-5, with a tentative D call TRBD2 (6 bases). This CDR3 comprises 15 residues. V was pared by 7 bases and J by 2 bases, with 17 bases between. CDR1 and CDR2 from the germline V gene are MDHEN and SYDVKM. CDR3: CASTESRSGQETQYF. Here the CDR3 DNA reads TGTGCCAGCACCGAGAGCAGGAGCGGGCAAGAGACCCAGTACTTC. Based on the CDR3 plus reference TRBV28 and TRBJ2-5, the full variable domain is DVKVTQSSRYLVKRTGEKVFLECVQDMDHENMFWYRQDPGLGLRLIYFSYDVKMKEKGDIPEGYSVSREKKERFSLILESASTNQTSMYLCASTESRSGQETQYFGPGTRLLVL.

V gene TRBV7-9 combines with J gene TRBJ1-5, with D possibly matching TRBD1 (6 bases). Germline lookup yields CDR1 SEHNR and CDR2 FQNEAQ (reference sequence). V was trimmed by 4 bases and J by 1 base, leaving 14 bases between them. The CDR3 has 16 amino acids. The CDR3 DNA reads TGTGCCAGCAGCTCCACCGGGACACCGAGCAATCAGCCCCAGCATTTT. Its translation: CASSSTGTPSNQPQHF.

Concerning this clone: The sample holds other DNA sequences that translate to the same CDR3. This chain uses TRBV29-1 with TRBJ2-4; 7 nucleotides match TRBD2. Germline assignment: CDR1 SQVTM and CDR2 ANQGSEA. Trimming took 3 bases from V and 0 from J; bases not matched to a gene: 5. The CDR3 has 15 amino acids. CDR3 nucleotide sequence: TGCAGCGTTGAGGATGGGAGGGAAGCCAAAAACATTCAGTACTTC. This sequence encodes CSVEDGREAKNIQYF.

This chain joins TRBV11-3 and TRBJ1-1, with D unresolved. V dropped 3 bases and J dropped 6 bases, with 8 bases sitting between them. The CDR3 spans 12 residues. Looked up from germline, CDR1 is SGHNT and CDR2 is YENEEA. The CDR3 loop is CASSFGTAEAFF. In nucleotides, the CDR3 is TGTGCCAGCAGCTTCGGAACAGCTGAAGCTTTCTTT.

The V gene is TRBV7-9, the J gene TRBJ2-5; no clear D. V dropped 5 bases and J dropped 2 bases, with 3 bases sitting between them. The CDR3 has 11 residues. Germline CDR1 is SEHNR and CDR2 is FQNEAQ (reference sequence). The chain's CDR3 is CASSEQETQYF. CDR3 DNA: TGTGCCAGCAGCGAGCAAGAGACCCAGTACTTC.

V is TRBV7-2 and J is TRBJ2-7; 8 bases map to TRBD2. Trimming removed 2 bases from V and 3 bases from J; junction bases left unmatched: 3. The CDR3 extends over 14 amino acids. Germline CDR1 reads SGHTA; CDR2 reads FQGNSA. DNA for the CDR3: TGTGCCAGCAGCTTAAGCGGGAGAGGCTACGAGCAGTACTTC. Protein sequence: CASSLSGRGYEQYF.

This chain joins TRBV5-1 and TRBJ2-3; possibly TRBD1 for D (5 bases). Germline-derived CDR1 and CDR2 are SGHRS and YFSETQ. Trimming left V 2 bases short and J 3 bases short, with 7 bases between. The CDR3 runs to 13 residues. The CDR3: CASSFPGTDTQYF. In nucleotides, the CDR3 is TGCGCCAGCAGCTTCCCAGGGACAGATACGCAGTATTTT.

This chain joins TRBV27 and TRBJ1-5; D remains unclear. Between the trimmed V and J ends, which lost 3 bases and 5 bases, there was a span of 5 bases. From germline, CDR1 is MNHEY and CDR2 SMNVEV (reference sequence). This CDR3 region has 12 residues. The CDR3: CASSFTDQPQHF. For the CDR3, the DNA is TGTGCCAGCAGTTTCACAGATCAGCCCCAGCATTTT.